This TCR beta chain stems from a study of blood T cell repertoires in COVID-19. At the level of the study: Acute and convalescent COVID-19 samples came from the United States, Italy and Spain. T cells, B-cell-depleted T cells, or PBMCs provided the cDNA or gDNA that served as material.

Original processing notes: Quantification of nucleated cells was approximated via reference gene primer amplification. The data were produced by immunoSEQ multiplex PCR, yet TCRdb's version contains in-frame clones alone and is incomplete. Clonal size and the V and J genes are those of that table, whereas D and trimming came from the DNA. The repertoire has about 300,000 clones, 80% to 90% of them found once; the top ten carry over 1.2%. Trimming left V 4 bases short and J 0 bases short, with 11 bases between. Germline loops: CDR1 SGHNT, CDR2 YYREEE (reference sequence). The CDR3 spans 15 residues. The rearrangement links TRBV5-4 to TRBJ2-1; D call uncertain. The receptor was derived from a woman aged 40 to 50 who had recovered from COVID-19. Sequencing input: peripheral blood. Here the CDR3 DNA reads TGTGCCAGCAGCCCCACACCTAGCTCCTACAATGAGCAGTTCTTC. Translation gives CASSPTPSSYNEQFF.